This T cell receptor (beta chain) came from a study of T-cell reconstitution after alpha-beta-depleted transplantation in children. Preparation of the TCRbeta library used unique molecular identifiers. TCRdb independently ran MiXCR on the PCR reads; one entry per CDR3 protein. The data contain some 550,000 distinct CDR3 sequences, 18% of them seen just once; the ten biggest clones take up 3.3%. The CDR3 consists of 14 residues. V lost 0 bases, J lost 2 bases, and 7 bases lay in between. The V gene is TRBV12-3 or TRBV12-4, the J gene TRBJ1-1; no reliable D call. The specimen comprised PBMCs from the stem cell graft donor, sampled from the stem cell graft. The clonotype was recovered from a human donor who donated a stem cell graft to a child with acute lymphoblastic leukemia. The chain's CDR3 is CASSLAALNTEAFF. The CDR3, as DNA: TGTGCCAGCAGTTTAGCGGCCCTTAACACTGAAGCTTTCTTT.